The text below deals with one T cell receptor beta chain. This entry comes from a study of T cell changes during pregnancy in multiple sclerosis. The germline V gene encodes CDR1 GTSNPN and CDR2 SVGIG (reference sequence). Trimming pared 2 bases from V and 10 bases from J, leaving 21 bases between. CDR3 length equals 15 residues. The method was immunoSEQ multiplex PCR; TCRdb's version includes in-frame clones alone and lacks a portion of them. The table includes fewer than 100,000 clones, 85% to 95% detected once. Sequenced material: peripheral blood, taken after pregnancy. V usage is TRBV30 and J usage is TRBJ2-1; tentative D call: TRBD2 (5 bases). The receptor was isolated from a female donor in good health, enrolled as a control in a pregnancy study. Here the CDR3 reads CAWSMLRWTTGEQFF. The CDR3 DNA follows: TGTGCCTGGAGTATGTTGAGGTGGACGACGGGGGAGCAGTTCTTC.